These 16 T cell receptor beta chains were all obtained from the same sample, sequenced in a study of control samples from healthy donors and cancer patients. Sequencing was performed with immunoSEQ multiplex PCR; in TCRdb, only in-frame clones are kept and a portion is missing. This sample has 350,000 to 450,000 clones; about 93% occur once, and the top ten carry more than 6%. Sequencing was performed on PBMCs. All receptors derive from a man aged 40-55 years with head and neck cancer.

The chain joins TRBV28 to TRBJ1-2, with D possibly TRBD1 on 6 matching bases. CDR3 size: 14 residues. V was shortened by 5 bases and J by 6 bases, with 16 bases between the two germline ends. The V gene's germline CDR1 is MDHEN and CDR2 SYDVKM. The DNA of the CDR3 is TGTGCCAGCAGTCTAGCCGGGACACGAAATGGCTACACCTTC. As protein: CASSLAGTRNGYTF.

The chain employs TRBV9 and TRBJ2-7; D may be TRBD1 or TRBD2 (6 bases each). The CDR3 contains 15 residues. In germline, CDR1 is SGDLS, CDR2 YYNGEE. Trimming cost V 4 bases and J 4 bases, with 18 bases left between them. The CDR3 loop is CASSPRGALQYEQYF. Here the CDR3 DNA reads TGTGCCAGCAGCCCTAGGGGGGCCTTGCAATACGAGCAGTACTTC.

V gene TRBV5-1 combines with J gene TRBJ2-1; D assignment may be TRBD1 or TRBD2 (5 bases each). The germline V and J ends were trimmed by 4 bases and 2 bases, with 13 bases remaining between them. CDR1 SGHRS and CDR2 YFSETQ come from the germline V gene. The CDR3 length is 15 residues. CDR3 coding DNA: TGCGCCAGCAGCCTGATGCAGGGACCCTACAATGAGCAGTTCTTC. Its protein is CASSLMQGPYNEQFF.

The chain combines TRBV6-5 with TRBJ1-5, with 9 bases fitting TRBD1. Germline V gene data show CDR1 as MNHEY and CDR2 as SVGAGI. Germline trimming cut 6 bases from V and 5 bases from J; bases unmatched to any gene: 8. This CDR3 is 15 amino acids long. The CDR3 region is CASSARDRVDQPQHF. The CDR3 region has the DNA TGTGCCAGCAGCGCCCGGGACAGGGTCGATCAGCCCCAGCATTTT.

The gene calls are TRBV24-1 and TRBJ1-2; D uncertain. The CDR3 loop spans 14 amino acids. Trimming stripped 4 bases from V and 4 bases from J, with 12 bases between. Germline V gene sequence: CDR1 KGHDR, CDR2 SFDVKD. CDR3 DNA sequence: TGTGCCACCAGTGACAATCGTCGGACCTATGGCTACACCTTC. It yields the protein CATSDNRRTYGYTF.

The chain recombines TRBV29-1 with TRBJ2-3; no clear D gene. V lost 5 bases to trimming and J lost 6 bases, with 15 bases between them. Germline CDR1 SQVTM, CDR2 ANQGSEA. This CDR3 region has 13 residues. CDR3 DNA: TGCAGCGTTCGACTCCATCTAACGGATACGCAGTATTTT. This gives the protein CSVRLHLTDTQYF.

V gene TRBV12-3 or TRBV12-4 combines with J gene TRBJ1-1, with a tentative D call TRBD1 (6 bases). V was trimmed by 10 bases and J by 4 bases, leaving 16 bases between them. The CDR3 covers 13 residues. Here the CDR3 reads CATLITGSTEAFF. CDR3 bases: TGTGCCACCCTAATTACAGGGAGCACTGAAGCTTTCTTT.

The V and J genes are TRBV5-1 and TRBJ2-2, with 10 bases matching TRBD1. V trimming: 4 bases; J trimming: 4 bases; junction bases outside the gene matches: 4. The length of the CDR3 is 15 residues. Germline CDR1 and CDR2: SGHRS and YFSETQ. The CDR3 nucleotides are TGCGCCAGCAGCCTCGGACAGGGGGGCACCGGGGAGCTGTTTTTT. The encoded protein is CASSLGQGGTGELFF.

CDR3 region: CASSLSQGAYGYTF. Written as DNA, the CDR3 is TGTGCCAGCAGTCTATCCCAGGGGGCCTATGGCTACACCTTC. The V gene is TRBV25-1, the J gene TRBJ1-2; 8 bases fit TRBD1. This CDR3 has 14 amino acids. CDR1 is MGHDK and CDR2 is SYGVNS in the germline V gene. J was trimmed by 4 bases and V by 5 bases; bases with no gene match: 6.

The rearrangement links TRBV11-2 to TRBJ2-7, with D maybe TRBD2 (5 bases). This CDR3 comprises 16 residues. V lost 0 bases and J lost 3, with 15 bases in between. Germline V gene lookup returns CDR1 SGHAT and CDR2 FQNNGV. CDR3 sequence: CASSLEAGRNNYEQYF. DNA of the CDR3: TGTGCCAGCAGCTTAGAGGCGGGTCGGAATAACTACGAGCAGTACTTC.

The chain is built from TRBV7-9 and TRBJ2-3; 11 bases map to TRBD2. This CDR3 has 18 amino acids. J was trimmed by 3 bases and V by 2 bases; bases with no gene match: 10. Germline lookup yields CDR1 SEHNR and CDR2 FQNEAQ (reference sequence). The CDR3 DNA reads TGTGCCAGCAGCTTATCGACAACTAGCGGGGGCGTTACAGATACGCAGTATTTT. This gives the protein CASSLSTTSGGVTDTQYF.

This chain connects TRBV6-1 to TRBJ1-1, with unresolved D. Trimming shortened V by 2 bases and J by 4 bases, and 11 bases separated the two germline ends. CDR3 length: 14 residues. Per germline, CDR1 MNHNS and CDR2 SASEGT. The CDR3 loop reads CASSEPQRTTEAFF. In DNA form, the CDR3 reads TGTGCCAGCAGTGAACCTCAGCGGACCACTGAAGCTTTCTTT.

The CDR3 loop is CSATGSGANVLTF. CDR3 bases: TGCAGCGCTACGGGCTCTGGGGCCAACGTCCTGACTTTC. The V gene is TRBV29-1, the J gene TRBJ2-6; no firm D call. This CDR3 comprises 13 residues. CDR1 SQVTM and CDR2 ANQGSEA come from the germline V gene. V gave up 7 bases and J gave up 0 bases, with 7 bases separating them.

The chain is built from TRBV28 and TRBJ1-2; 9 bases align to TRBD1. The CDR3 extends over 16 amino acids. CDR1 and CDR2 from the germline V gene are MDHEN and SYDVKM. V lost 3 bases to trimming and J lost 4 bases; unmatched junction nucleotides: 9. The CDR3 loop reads CASSFPRRTGVYGYTF. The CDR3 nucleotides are TGTGCCAGCAGTTTCCCCCGGCGGACAGGGGTCTATGGCTACACCTTC.

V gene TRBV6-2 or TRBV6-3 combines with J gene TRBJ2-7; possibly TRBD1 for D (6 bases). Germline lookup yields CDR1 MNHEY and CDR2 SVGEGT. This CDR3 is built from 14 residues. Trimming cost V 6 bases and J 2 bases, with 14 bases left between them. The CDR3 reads CASSLTGPPYEQYF. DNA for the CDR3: TGTGCCAGCAGCCTTACAGGGCCCCCCTACGAGCAGTACTTC.

The CDR3 sequence: CASSFRGVNTEAFF. The CDR3 DNA reads TGTGCCAGCAGTTTTAGAGGAGTAAACACTGAAGCTTTCTTT. The rearrangement links TRBV2 to TRBJ1-1; D gene uncertain. Germline CDR1 reads SNHLY; CDR2 reads FYNNEI. CDR3 size: 14 residues. V was pared by 5 bases and J by 2 bases, with 12 bases between.